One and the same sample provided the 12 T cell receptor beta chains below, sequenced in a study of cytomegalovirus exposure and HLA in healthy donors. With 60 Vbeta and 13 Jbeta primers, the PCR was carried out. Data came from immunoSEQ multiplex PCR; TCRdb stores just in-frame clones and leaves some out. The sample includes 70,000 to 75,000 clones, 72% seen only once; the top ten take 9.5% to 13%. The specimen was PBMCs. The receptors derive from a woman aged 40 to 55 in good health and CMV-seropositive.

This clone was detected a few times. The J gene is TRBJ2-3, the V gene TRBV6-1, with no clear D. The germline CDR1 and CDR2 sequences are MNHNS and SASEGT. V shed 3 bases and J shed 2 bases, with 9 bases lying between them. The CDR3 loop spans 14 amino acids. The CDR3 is CASSEQVHTDTQYF. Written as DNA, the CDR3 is TGTGCCAGCAGTGAGCAGGTCCACACAGATACGCAGTATTTT.

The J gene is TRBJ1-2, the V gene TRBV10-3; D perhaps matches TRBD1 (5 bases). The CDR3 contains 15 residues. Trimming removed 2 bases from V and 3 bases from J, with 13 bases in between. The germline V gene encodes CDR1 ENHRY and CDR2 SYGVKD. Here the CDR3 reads CAISEDGTWDYGYTF. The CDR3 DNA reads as TGTGCCATCAGTGAGGACGGGACTTGGGACTATGGCTACACCTTC.

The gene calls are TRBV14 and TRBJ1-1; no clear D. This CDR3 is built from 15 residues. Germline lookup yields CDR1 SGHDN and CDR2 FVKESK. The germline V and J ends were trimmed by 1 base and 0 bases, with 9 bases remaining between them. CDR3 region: CASSQVASMNTEAFF. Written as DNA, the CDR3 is TGTGCCAGCAGCCAAGTCGCAAGCATGAACACTGAAGCTTTCTTT. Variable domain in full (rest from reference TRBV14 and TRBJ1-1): EAGVTQFPSHSVIEKGQTVTLRCDPISGHDNLYWYRRVMGKEIKFLLHFVKESKQDESGMPNNRFLAERTGGTYSTLKVQPAELEDSGVYFCASSQVASMNTEAFFGQGTRLTVV.

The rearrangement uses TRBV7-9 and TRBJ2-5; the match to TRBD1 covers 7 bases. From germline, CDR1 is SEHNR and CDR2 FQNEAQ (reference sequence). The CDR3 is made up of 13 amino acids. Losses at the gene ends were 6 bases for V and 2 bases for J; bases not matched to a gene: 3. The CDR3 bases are TGTGCCAGCAGGGACAGGAATCAAGAGACCCAGTACTTC. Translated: CASRDRNQETQYF.

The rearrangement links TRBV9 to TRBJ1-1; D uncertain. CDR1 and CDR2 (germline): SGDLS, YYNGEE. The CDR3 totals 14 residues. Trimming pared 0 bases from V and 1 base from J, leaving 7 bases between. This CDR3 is CASSVAPSNTEAFF. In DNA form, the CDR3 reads TGTGCCAGCAGCGTAGCCCCCTCGAACACTGAAGCTTTCTTT.

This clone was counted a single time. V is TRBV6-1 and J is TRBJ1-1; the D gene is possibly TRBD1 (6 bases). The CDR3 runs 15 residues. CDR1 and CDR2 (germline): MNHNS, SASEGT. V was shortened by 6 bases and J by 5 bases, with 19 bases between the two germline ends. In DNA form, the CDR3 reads TGTGCCAGCAGCTCCCTTCTGACAGGTGTGACTGAAGCTTTCTTT. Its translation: CASSSLLTGVTEAFF.

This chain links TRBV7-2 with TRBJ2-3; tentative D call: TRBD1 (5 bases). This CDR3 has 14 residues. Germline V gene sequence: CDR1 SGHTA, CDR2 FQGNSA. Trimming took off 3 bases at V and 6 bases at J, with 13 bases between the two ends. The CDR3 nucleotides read TGTGCCAGCAGCTTGGGGCAGTTTTCGGATACGCAGTATTTT. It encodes CASSLGQFSDTQYF. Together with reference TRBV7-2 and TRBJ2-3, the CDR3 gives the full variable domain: GAGVSQSPSNKVTEKGKDVELRCDPISGHTALYWYRQSLGQGLEFLIYFQGNSAPDKSGLPSDRFSAERTGGSVSTLTIQRTQQEDSAVYLCASSLGQFSDTQYFGPGTRLTVL.

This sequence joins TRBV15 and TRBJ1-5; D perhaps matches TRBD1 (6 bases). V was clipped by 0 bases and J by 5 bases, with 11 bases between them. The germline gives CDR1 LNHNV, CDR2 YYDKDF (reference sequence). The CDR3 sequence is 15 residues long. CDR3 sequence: CATSRELQGHQPQHF. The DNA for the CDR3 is TGTGCCACCAGCAGAGAGCTTCAGGGGCATCAGCCCCAGCATTTT.

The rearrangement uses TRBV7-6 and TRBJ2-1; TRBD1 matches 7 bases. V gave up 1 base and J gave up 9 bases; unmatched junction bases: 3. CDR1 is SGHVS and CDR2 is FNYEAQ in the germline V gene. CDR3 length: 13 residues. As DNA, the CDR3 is TGTGCCAGCAGCTTAGGACAGGGAACTGAGCAGTTCTTC. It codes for CASSLGQGTEQFF.

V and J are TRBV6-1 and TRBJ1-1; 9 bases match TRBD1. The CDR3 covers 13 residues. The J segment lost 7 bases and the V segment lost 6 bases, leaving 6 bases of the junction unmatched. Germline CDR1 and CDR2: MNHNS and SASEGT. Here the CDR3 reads CASRTDRGDEAFF. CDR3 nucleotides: TGTGCCAGCAGGACGGACAGGGGTGATGAAGCTTTCTTT.

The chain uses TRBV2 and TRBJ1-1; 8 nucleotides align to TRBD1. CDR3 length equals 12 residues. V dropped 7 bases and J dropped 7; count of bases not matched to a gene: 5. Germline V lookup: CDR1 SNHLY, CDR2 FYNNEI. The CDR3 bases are TGTGCCAGCACGGACAGGGCGTTTGAAGCTTTCTTT. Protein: CASTDRAFEAFF.

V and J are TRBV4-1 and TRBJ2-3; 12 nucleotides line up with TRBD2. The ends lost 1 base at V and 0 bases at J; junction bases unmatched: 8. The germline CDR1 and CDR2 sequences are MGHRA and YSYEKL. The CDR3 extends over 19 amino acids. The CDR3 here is CASSQVGTSGGLSTDTQYF. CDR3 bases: TGCGCCAGCAGCCAAGTAGGAACTAGCGGGGGGTTGAGCACAGATACGCAGTATTTT.